This T cell receptor beta chain was retrieved from a study of CD8 T cells in Susac syndrome. Sequencing of TCR beta was undertaken in CD8+ and CD4+ T cells derived from blood. The CD8+ and CD4+ T cells were negatively isolated, with the TEMRA cells enriched by FACS. Random hexamers primed reverse transcription of about 0.45 to 1 ug RNA. The immunoSEQ assay covered 54 Vbeta and 13 Jbeta segments for CDR3. MiXCR, applied by TCRdb to the immunoSEQ multiplex PCR reads, yields one record per CDR3 protein. The data hold 150,000 to 200,000 distinct CDR3 sequences, with roughly 94% observed a single time. V lost 6 bases to trimming and J lost 7 bases, with 12 bases between them. This CDR3 comprises 12 residues. Germline CDR1 reads LNHDA; CDR2 reads SQIVND (reference sequence).

J is TRBJ1-2 and V is TRBV19, with TRBD1 as a possible D gene (5 bases). The sequencing sample was made of CD4+ T cells from PBMCs. The TCR originated in a human donor with multiple sclerosis. CDR3 in DNA: TGTGCCAGTAGGTGGCAGGGCGGTGGCTACACCTTC. Translating it yields CASRWQGGGYTF.